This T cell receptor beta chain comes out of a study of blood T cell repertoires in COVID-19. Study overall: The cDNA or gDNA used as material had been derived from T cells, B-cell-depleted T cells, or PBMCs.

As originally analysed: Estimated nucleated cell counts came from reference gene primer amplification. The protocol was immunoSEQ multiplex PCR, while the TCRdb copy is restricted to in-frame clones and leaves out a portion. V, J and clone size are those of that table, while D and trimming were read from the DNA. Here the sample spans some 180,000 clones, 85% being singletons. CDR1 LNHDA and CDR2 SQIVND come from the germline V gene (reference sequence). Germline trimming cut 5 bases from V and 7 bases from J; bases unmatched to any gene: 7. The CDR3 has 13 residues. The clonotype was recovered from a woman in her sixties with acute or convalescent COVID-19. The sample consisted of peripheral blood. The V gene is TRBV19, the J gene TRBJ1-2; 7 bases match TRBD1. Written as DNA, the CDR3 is TGTGCCAGTAGTTCACCGACAGGGTTTGGCTACACCTTC. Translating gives CASSSPTGFGYTF.